This TCR beta chain was documented in a study of blood T cell repertoires in COVID-19. The sample holds one count of this clone. Here immunoSEQ multiplex PCR was the method, and the copy in TCRdb shows in-frame clones only, minus some. In the table there are about 50,000 clones, around 85% of which are singletons. The CDR3 runs 11 residues. With 8 bases removed from V and 9 bases from J, the gap between germline ends came to 11 bases. Per the germline V gene, CDR1 is SGHTA and CDR2 is FQGTGA. The chain employs TRBV7-3 and TRBJ2-1; D is possibly TRBD2 (6 bases). Input material: peripheral blood. The receptor was isolated from a man between 60 and 70 years old with acute or convalescent COVID-19. The CDR3 is CASGAGSEQFF. In DNA form, the CDR3 reads TGTGCCAGCGGGGCGGGGAGTGAGCAGTTCTTC. Full variable domain (rest looked up from reference TRBV7-3 and TRBJ2-1): GAGVSQTPSNKVTEKGKYVELRCDPISGHTALYWYRQSLGQGPEFLIYFQGTGAADDSGLPNDRFFAVRPEGSVSTLKIQRTERGDSAVYLCASGAGSEQFFGPGTRLTVL.